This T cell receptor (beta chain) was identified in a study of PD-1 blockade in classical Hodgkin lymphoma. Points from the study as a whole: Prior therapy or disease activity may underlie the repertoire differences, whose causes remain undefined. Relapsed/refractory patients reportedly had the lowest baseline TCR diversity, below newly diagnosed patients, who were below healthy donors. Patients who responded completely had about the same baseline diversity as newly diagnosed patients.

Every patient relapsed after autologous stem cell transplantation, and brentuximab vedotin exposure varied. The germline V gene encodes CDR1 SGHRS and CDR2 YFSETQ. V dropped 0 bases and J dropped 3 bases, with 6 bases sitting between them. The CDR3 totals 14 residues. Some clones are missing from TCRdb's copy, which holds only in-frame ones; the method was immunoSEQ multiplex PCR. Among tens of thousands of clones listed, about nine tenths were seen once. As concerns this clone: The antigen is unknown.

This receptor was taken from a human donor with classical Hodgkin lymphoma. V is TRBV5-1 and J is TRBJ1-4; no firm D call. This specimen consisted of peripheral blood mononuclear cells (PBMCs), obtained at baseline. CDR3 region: CASSLDRANEKLFF. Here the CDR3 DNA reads TGCGCCAGCAGCTTGGATAGGGCTAATGAAAAACTGTTTTTT.